The present entry profiles one T cell receptor (beta chain) with its context. The sample belongs to a study of OX40 agonist ivuxolimab in advanced cancers. TCRdb keeps only in-frame clones here, not all; method: immunoSEQ multiplex PCR. The table lists 55,000 to 65,000 clones, 85% to 95% of them singletons, with roughly 0.45% in the top ten. Trimming removed 8 bases from V and 5 bases from J; junction bases left unmatched: 9. Germline CDR1 is MNHEY and CDR2 is SMNVEV (reference sequence). CDR3 length: 15 amino acids. This sequence originates from an adult with an advanced solid tumor such as melanoma, head and neck, liver or kidney cancer. This chain links TRBV27 with TRBJ2-2; 9 positions match TRBD2. The sample in question was CD4+ or CD8+ T cells sorted from blood, obtained in a trial of the OX40 agonist ivuxolimab. Here the CDR3 DNA reads TGTGCCAGCCGATATAGCGGGAGTTCGACCGGGGAGCTGTTTTTT. This translates into CASRYSGSSTGELFF.